This entry describes one T cell receptor (beta chain). Assay used: immunoSEQ multiplex PCR; TCRdb lists only in-frame clones, some missing. The data show 30,000 to 45,000 clones, around four fifths seen once. The CDR3 consists of 11 residues. From germline, CDR1 is DFQATT and CDR2 SNEGSKA (reference sequence). Trimming left V 7 bases short and J 7 bases short, with 13 bases between. This record comes from a study of blood T cell repertoires in COVID-19. Sequencing was performed on peripheral blood. This TCR came from a human donor in a cohort sampled during active COVID-19. V and J are TRBV20-1 and TRBJ1-2; D unclear. This CDR3 is CSGSGGSGYTF. The CDR3 DNA follows: TGCAGTGGCTCGGGAGGGTCTGGCTACACCTTC.